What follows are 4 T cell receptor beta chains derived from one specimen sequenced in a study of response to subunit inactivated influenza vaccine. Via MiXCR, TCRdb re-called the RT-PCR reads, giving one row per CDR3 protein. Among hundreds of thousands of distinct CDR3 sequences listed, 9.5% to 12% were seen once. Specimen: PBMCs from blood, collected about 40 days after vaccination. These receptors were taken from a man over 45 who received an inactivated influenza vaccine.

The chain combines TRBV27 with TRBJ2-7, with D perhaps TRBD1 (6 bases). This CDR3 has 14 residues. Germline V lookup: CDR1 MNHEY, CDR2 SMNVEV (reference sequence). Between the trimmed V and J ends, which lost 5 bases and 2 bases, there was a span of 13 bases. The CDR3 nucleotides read TGTGCCAGCAGTCCCGGGACAAATCCCTACGAGCAGTACTTC. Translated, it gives CASSPGTNPYEQYF.

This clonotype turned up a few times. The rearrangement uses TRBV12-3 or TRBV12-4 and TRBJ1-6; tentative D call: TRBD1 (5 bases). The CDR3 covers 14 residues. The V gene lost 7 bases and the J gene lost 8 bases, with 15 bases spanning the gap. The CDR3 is CASTHAGPDSPLHF. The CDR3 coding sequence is TGTGCCAGCACTCATGCAGGGCCGGATTCACCCCTCCACTTT.

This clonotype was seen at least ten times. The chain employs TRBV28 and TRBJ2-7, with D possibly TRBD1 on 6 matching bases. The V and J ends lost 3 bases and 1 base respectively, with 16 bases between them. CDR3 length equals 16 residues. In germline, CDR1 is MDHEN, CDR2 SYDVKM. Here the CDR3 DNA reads TGTGCCAGCAGTTTTCGACTGGACAGTCTGTCCTACGAGCAGTACTTC. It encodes CASSFRLDSLSYEQYF.

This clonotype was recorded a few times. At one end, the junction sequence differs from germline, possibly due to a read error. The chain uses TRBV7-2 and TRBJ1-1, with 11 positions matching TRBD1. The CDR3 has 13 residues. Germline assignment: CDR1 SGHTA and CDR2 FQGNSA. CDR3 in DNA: TGTGCCAGCAGCCGTCCGGGACAGGGGGATTATAATTTT. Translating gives CASSRPGQGDYNF.